What follows describes a single T cell receptor beta chain. The antigen is unknown. Generated by immunoSEQ multiplex PCR, the TCRdb table keeps only in-frame clones and is missing some. The sample lists almost 40,000 clones, roughly 77% occurring once. This entry is derived from a study of T cells in localized non-small cell lung cancer. From germline, CDR1 is SGHTA and CDR2 FQGNSA. V dropped 4 bases and J dropped 5 bases, with 14 bases sitting between them. CDR3 length: 14 residues. The study's findings and limits: Longer survival (overall) was linked to higher T cell density in blood. It remains possible that heterogeneity exists, since only one tumor region was sequenced. Adjacent lung tissue had a median approximately 61 of the top 100 clones found in the tumor. Uninvolved adjacent lung had higher T cell clonality than tumor and all other tissues.

This chain connects TRBV7-2 to TRBJ2-5; D is possibly TRBD1 or TRBD2 (5 bases each). This clonotype originated in a woman aged 35-70 years with stage II squamous cell lung carcinoma. The sample was PBMCs, taken before any cancer treatment. The CDR3 region has the DNA TGTGCCAGCAGCTCCGGACATTCGGGGGAGACCCAGTACTTC. Encoded protein: CASSSGHSGETQYF.